The clone carrying this TCR beta chain was found many times. Its antigen is not identified. Time point reported: newly diagnosed GD, antithyroid drugs for less than 3 months. The TCR library was prepared using RNA isolated from PBMCs. V lost 5 bases, J lost 3 bases, and 14 bases lay in between. This CDR3 has 15 amino acids. The germline V gene encodes CDR1 MDHEN and CDR2 SYDVKM. The data stem from a study of regulatory T cells in long-lasting Graves disease. General study points: In persistent patients, shared public clonotypes (approximately 3,000) outnumbered those in new patients (roughly 870).

Arm-PCR of CDR3 regions with iRepertoire HTBI primers generated TCR beta libraries. Via MiXCR, TCRdb re-called the multiplex PCR reads, giving one row per CDR3 protein. The table has about 310,000 distinct CDR3 sequences, approximately 20% seen once. The clonotype comes from a female donor with Graves disease. The rearrangement links TRBV28 to TRBJ1-3; unclear D gene. The sample consisted of peripheral blood mononuclear cells (PBMCs), taken at new diagnosis, from a patient treated with antithyroid drugs. CDR3 protein: CASSPTRVFGNTIYF. The CDR3 DNA reads TGTGCCAGCAGTCCAACGCGGGTGTTTGGAAACACCATATATTTT.